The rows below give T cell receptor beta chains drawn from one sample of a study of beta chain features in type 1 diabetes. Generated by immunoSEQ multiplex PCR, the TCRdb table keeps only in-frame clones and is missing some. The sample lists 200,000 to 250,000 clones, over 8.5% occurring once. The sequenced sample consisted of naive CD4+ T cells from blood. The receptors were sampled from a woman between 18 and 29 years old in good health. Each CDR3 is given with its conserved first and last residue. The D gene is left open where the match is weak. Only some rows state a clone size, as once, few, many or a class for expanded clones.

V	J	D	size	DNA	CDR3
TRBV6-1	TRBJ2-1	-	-	TGTGCCAGCCATGTCGCGATTGAGCAGTTCTTC	CASHVAIEQFF
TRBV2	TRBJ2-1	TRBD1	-	TGTGCCAGCAGTGGCCGTCCTCAGGGGGATGAGCAGTTCTTC	CASSGRPQGDEQFF
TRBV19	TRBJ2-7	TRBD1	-	TGTGCCAGTAGTTTTGCAGGGGGTTCCTACGAGCAGTACTTC	CASSFAGGSYEQYF
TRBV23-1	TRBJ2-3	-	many	TGCGCCGGTTCTAGCGAGTCTAGCACAGATACGCAGTATTTT	CAGSSESSTDTQYF
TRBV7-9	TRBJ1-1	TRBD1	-	TGTGCCAGCAGTTTCACAGGGGACACTGAAGCTTTCTTT	CASSFTGDTEAFF
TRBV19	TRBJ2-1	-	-	TGTGCCAGTAGTAAGGGGGGGAGGACCTACAATGAGCAGTTCTTC	CASSKGGRTYNEQFF
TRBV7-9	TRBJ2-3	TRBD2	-	TGTGCCAGCAGCTTATTAGCGGGGTCAGATACGCAGTATTTT	CASSLLAGSDTQYF
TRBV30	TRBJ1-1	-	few	TGTGCCTGGAGGCCAGTAAGCACTGAAGCTTTCTTT	CAWRPVSTEAFF
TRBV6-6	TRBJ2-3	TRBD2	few	TGTGCCAGCACCGGGACTAGCGGACACACAGATACGCAGTATTTT	CASTGTSGHTDTQYF
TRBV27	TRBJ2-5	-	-	TGTGCCAGCAGTTTAGTCCGATCGGGGGAGCAGTACTTC	CASSLVRSGEQYF
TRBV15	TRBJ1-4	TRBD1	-	TGTGCCACCAGCAGAGGGGACAGCTATAATGAAAAACTGTTTTTT	CATSRGDSYNEKLFF
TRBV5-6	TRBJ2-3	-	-	TGTGCCAGCAGCTTAGTAGGAGGAGATACGCAGTATTTT	CASSLVGGDTQYF
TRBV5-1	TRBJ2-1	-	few	TGCGCCAGCAGCTTGGCCGCGGCGGGCCTGAATCCGGAGCAGTTCTTC	CASSLAAAGLNPEQFF
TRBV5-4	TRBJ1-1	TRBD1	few	TGTGCCAGCAGCTACGGACAGGGGCGCGCGTTAGGCACTGAAGCTTTCTTT	CASSYGQGRALGTEAFF
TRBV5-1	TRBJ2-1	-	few	TGCGCCAGCAGCTTGCAGGGGTCCTACAATGAGCAGTTCTTC	CASSLQGSYNEQFF
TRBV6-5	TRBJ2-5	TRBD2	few	TGTGCCAGCAGTTTCAGACTAGCGGGGGTCACAGAGACCCAGTACTTC	CASSFRLAGVTETQYF
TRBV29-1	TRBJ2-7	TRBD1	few	TGCAGCGTTAGGACAGGATCCTACGAGCAGTACTTC	CSVRTGSYEQYF
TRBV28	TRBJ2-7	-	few	TGTGCCAGCCTTAGGGGGAGGGCCTACGAGCAGTACTTC	CASLRGRAYEQYF
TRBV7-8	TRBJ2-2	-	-	TGTGCCAGCAGCTTAGTGGGGGGGCCGTACACCGGGGAGCTGTTTTTT	CASSLVGGPYTGELFF
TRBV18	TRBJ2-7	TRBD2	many	TGTGCCAGCTCGGGCGGGAGAAGTTCCGAGCAGTACTTC	CASSGGRSSEQYF
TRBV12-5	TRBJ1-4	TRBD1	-	TGTGCTAGTGGTTCCCGACAGGGGTCTAATGAAAAACTGTTTTTT	CASGSRQGSNEKLFF
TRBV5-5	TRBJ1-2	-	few	TGTGCCAGCAGCCCGGACAGTTGGTACGGCTACACCTTC	CASSPDSWYGYTF
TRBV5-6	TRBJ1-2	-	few	TGTGCCAGCAGCTTCAAAGGGGCAGGGCCCTTTGGCTACACCTTC	CASSFKGAGPFGYTF
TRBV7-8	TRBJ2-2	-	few	TGTGCCAGCAGCTCCCGGGGCGGGACCAACACCGGGGAGCTGTTTTTT	CASSSRGGTNTGELFF